This T cell receptor (beta chain) emerged from a study of OX40 agonist ivuxolimab in advanced cancers. Study-wide background: The study reported partial responses in three patients: one hepatocellular carcinoma, two cutaneous melanoma.

This CDR3 is built from 14 residues. Germline CDR1 reads LGHNA; CDR2 reads YNFKEQ. V lost 1 base to trimming and J lost 1 base, with 7 bases between them. This clone appeared a single time. Generated by immunoSEQ multiplex PCR, the TCRdb table keeps only in-frame clones and is missing some. Among tens of thousands of clones listed, about 84% were seen once. The V call is TRBV4-2, the J call TRBJ1-1, with no clear D. This receptor was taken from an adult with an advanced solid tumor such as melanoma, head and neck, liver or kidney cancer. This sample comprised CD4+ or CD8+ T cells sorted from blood, obtained in a trial of the OX40 agonist ivuxolimab. The CDR3 is CASSQVPQNTEAFF. The CDR3 coding sequence is TGTGCCAGCAGCCAAGTCCCGCAGAACACTGAAGCTTTCTTT.